Shown below are 28 T cell receptor beta chains from a single sample sequenced in a study of T-cell reconstitution after alpha-beta-depleted transplantation in children. As it was prepared, the TCRbeta library received unique molecular identifiers. Each CDR3 protein is one row after TCRdb ran MiXCR on the PCR reads. The table has under 400,000 distinct CDR3 sequences, more than 20% seen once. Sequenced here: PBMCs, mostly from graft donor cells, sampled 180 days after TCRalphabeta/CD19-depleted stem cell transplant. The receptors come from a male patient between 5 and 17 years old who had a stem cell transplant for acute lymphoblastic leukemia, so the T cells may come from the graft donor.

The J gene is TRBJ1-2, the V gene TRBV4-1; D may be TRBD1 (6 bases). V lost 0 bases and J lost 7, with 15 bases in between. This CDR3 is built from 15 residues. CDR1 is MGHRA and CDR2 is YSYEKL in the germline V gene. CDR3 sequence reads: CASSQEGRGGVGYTF. In nucleotides, the CDR3 is TGCGCCAGCAGCCAAGAAGGCAGGGGAGGGGTTGGCTACACCTTC.

The chain is built from TRBV10-3 and TRBJ2-2, with D possibly matching TRBD2 (5 bases). Germline loops: CDR1 ENHRY, CDR2 SYGVKD. The CDR3 spans 11 residues. The V and J ends lost 10 bases and 6 bases respectively, with 9 bases between them. In DNA form, the CDR3 reads TGTGCCACCGGAGCGGCCGGGGAGCTGTTTTTT. Protein sequence: CATGAAGELFF.

The chain employs TRBV4-1 and TRBJ1-3; tentatively, D is TRBD1 (5 bases). The CDR3 has 14 residues. V lost 4 bases and J lost 4, with 11 bases in between. CDR1 and CDR2 (germline): MGHRA, YSYEKL. The CDR3 is CASSRDRGGNTIYF. DNA for the CDR3: TGCGCCAGCAGCCGGGACCGCGGCGGAAACACCATATATTTT.

The chain joins TRBV15 to TRBJ1-2, with 7 bases that match TRBD1. After removal of 1 base from V and 3 bases from J, the junction contained 5 bases not matched to a gene. This CDR3 has 15 amino acids. In germline, CDR1 is LNHNV, CDR2 YYDKDF (reference sequence). This CDR3 is CATSRVDRVDYGYTF. In DNA form, the CDR3 reads TGTGCCACCAGCAGAGTTGACAGGGTAGACTATGGCTACACCTTC.

This clonotype was seen only a few times. The chain has TRBV18 and TRBJ1-1; TRBD1 agrees at 7 bases. The CDR3 totals 16 residues. The germline gives CDR1 KGHSH, CDR2 LQKENI. V shed 4 bases and J 0 bases; nucleotides not matched to a gene: 8. CDR3 nucleotides: TGTGCCAGCTCACGACCCGGGACAGACATGAACACTGAAGCTTTCTTT. Amino acids: CASSRPGTDMNTEAFF.

V is TRBV5-1 and J is TRBJ1-2, with 7 bases aligning to TRBD1. The CDR3 totals 13 residues. The germline gives CDR1 SGHRS, CDR2 YFSETQ. V was clipped by 4 bases and J by 6 bases; unmatched bases: 6. The CDR3 is CASSPGQVHGYTF. The CDR3 DNA sequence: TGCGCCAGCAGCCCAGGACAGGTCCATGGCTACACCTTC.

This clonotype was recorded a few times. V and J are TRBV20-1 and TRBJ1-2, with TRBD1 identical over 12 bases. V shed 2 bases, J shed 4 bases, and the junction held 8 bases outside the gene matches. Germline lookup yields CDR1 DFQATT and CDR2 SNEGSKA (reference sequence). CDR3 length: 16 residues. For the CDR3, the DNA is TGCAGTGCTAGAACCGGGACAGGGGGCGGGTTCTATGGCTACACCTTC. Translation gives CSARTGTGGGFYGYTF.

This clonotype has more than one count but fewer than ten. V gene TRBV27 combines with J gene TRBJ2-5; 8 nucleotides match TRBD1. Germline CDR1 is MNHEY and CDR2 is SMNVEV (reference sequence). The CDR3 extends over 14 amino acids. The junction had 5 bases not matched to a gene; V was cut back by 5 bases and J by 3 bases. The CDR3 DNA reads as TGTGCCAGCAGTACGACGACAGGGGAAGAGACCCAGTACTTC. Translation gives CASSTTTGEETQYF.

The rearrangement joins TRBV25-1 to TRBJ2-7; no clear D gene. Trimming pared 1 base from V and 2 bases from J, leaving 3 bases between. Germline CDR1 MGHDK, CDR2 SYGVNS. The CDR3 has 12 amino acids. The CDR3 protein is CASSESAYEQYF. CDR3 sequence (DNA): TGTGCCAGCAGTGAATCGGCCTACGAGCAGTACTTC.

The V gene is TRBV18, the J gene TRBJ1-4; D not resolved. V lost 4 bases and J lost 12, with 12 bases in between. The CDR3 spans 12 residues. Germline V gene sequence: CDR1 KGHSH, CDR2 LQKENI. CDR3: CASSLVDVQLFF. CDR3 coding DNA: TGTGCCAGCTCACTTGTGGACGTGCAACTGTTTTTT.

V and J are TRBV20-1 and TRBJ2-6; no clear D gene. The germline V gene has CDR1 DFQATT and CDR2 SNEGSKA (reference sequence). The CDR3 loop spans 16 amino acids. Trimming stripped 2 bases from V and 0 bases from J, with 11 bases between. The CDR3 protein is CSARLGRRSGANVLTF. The DNA for the CDR3 is TGCAGTGCTAGACTTGGCCGGCGCTCTGGGGCCAACGTCCTGACTTTC.

This sequence joins TRBV10-1 and TRBJ2-7; no clear D. Germline lookup yields CDR1 WNHNN and CDR2 SYGVQD (reference sequence). This CDR3 has 11 amino acids. Trimming removed 4 bases at V and 6 bases at J, with 7 bases between. In DNA form, the CDR3 reads TGCGCCAGCAGTGTCCCCCGCGAGCAGTACTTC. Protein product: CASSVPREQYF.

This clonotype has more than one count but fewer than ten. The chain links TRBV12-3 or TRBV12-4 to TRBJ2-7; D is uncertain. The ends were cut back, 2 bases at V and 2 bases at J, with 16 bases in the middle. This CDR3 has 16 residues. In DNA, the CDR3 is TGTGCCAGCAGTTTAAAAGGGCGCCTTATCCCCTACGAGCAGTACTTC. It is translated as CASSLKGRLIPYEQYF.

There are a few counts of this clonotype. The gene calls are TRBV24-1 and TRBJ2-4; 8 nucleotides match TRBD1. J gave up 7 bases and V 9 bases, and 1 base lay outside the gene matches. From germline, CDR1 is KGHDR and CDR2 SFDVKD. This CDR3 region has 11 residues. This CDR3 reads CATGQGNIQYF. The CDR3 DNA follows: TGTGCCACCGGACAGGGCAACATTCAGTACTTC.

This rearrangement joins TRBV14 to TRBJ1-3; D is undetermined. From germline, CDR1 is SGHDN and CDR2 FVKESK. The V gene lost 2 bases and the J gene lost 0 bases, with 8 bases spanning the gap. CDR3 size: 15 residues. CDR3 sequence reads: CASSQLVFSGNTIYF. In DNA, the CDR3 is TGTGCCAGCAGCCAATTAGTCTTCTCTGGAAACACCATATATTTT.

This rearrangement joins TRBV2 to TRBJ1-6, with TRBD1 identical over 10 bases. Looked up from germline, CDR1 is SNHLY and CDR2 is FYNNEI. The CDR3 is 15 amino acids. Losses at the gene ends were 6 bases for V and 7 bases for J; bases not matched to a gene: 6. The CDR3 is CASRRDRGTNSPLHF. In nucleotides, the CDR3 is TGTGCCAGCAGACGGGACAGGGGAACGAATTCACCCCTCCACTTT.

This clonotype was picked up many times. This sequence joins TRBV5-1 and TRBJ1-4, with D unclear. The CDR3 consists of 13 residues. The ends were cut back, 5 bases at V and 8 bases at J, with 13 bases in the middle. CDR1 and CDR2 from the germline V gene are SGHRS and YFSETQ. CDR3 sequence (DNA): TGCGCCAGCAGTCTGGCGGCGACCGAAAAACTGTTTTTT. This sequence encodes CASSLAATEKLFF. The full variable domain, in which reference TRBV5-1 and TRBJ1-4 provide the parts outside the CDR3, is KAGVTQTPRYLIKTRGQQVTLSCSPISGHRSVSWYQQTPGQGLQFLFEYFSETQRNKGNFPGRFSGRQFSNSRSEMNVSTLELGDSALYLCASSLAATEKLFFGSGTQLSVL.

This clonotype was picked up a small number of times. The chain joins TRBV1 to TRBJ1-4. TRBV1 is described as a pseudogene. This CDR3 comprises 13 residues. The CDR3 bases are TGCACCAGCAGCCTACCGGTGGAGGAAAAACTGTTTTTT. Translating it yields CTSSLPVEEKLFF.

This rearrangement joins TRBV7-8 to TRBJ1-1; TRBD1 might be the D (6 bases). This CDR3 comprises 14 residues. Germline values: CDR1 SGHVS, CDR2 FQNEAQ. V was clipped by 1 base and J by 3 bases, with 9 bases between them. The CDR3 loop is CASSLGGPYTEAFF. Written as DNA, the CDR3 is TGTGCCAGCAGCTTAGGGGGGCCCTACACTGAAGCTTTCTTT. Supplemented by reference TRBV7-8 and TRBJ1-1, the full variable domain reads GAGVSQSPRYKVAKRGQDVALRCDPISGHVSLFWYQQALGQGPEFLTYFQNEAQLDKSGLPSDRFFAERPEGSVSTLKIQRTQQEDSAVYLCASSLGGPYTEAFFGQGTRLTVV.

The table lists this clonotype with a few counts. This chain joins TRBV15 and TRBJ2-5; D remains unclear. The V gene lost 1 base and the J gene lost 0 bases, with 6 bases spanning the gap. Per the germline V gene, CDR1 is LNHNV and CDR2 is YYDKDF (reference sequence). The CDR3 consists of 14 residues. This CDR3 reads CATSRVQYQETQYF. The CDR3 nucleotides read TGTGCCACCAGCAGAGTGCAGTACCAAGAGACCCAGTACTTC.

There are a few counts of this clonotype. This sequence joins TRBV5-1 and TRBJ1-1; the match to TRBD1 covers 8 bases. Trimming removed 2 bases from V and 0 bases from J; junction bases left unmatched: 6. The CDR3 is 16 residues long. Germline loops: CDR1 SGHRS, CDR2 YFSETQ. CDR3 sequence reads: CASSFRAGGLNTEAFF. CDR3 DNA sequence: TGCGCCAGCAGCTTTAGGGCAGGGGGCCTGAACACTGAAGCTTTCTTT.

The chain links TRBV7-6 to TRBJ2-2; D gene uncertain. Germline CDR1 is SGHVS and CDR2 is FNYEAQ. V lost 2 bases, J lost 3 bases, and 10 bases lay in between. This CDR3 contains 15 residues. The CDR3 is CASSLRMGYTGELFF. The CDR3 coding sequence is TGTGCCAGCAGCTTAAGGATGGGGTACACCGGGGAGCTGTTTTTT. Using reference TRBV7-6 and TRBJ2-2 for the parts outside the CDR3, the full variable domain is GAGVSQSPRYKVTKRGQDVALRCDPISGHVSLYWYRQALGQGPEFLTYFNYEAQQDKSGLPNDRFSAERPEGSISTLTIQRTEQRDSAMYRCASSLRMGYTGELFFGEGSRLTVL.

The chain combines TRBV3-1 with TRBJ2-7; D is possibly TRBD1 (5 bases). V lost 0 bases and J lost 6, with 21 bases in between. Germline assignment: CDR1 LGHDT and CDR2 YNNKEL (reference sequence). This CDR3 spans 17 amino acids. The CDR3 here is CASSQDITGVRDGEQYF. The CDR3, as DNA: TGTGCCAGCAGCCAAGATATAACAGGCGTCAGAGACGGCGAGCAGTACTTC.

This clonotype was seen more than once but under ten times. The gene calls are TRBV5-1 and TRBJ2-1; D uncertain. V lost 0 bases and J 0 bases, leaving 16 bases between the germline ends. The CDR3 is 18 residues long. Germline V CDR1 and CDR2: SGHRS, YFSETQ. The CDR3 is CASSLGLDLISSYNEQFF. The CDR3 DNA follows: TGCGCCAGCAGCTTGGGACTGGATCTAATTAGCTCCTACAATGAGCAGTTCTTC.

This clonotype appeared a single time. An end of the junction does not agree with germline; a read error may underlie this. This chain links TRBV5-1 with TRBJ2-1; 12 bases align to TRBD2. CDR3 length: 17 residues. The germline V gene has CDR1 SGHRS and CDR2 YFSETQ. The CDR3: CASSFGLAGTLYNKQFF. In nucleotides, the CDR3 is TGCGCCAGCAGCTTCGGACTAGCGGGAACGCTCTACAATAAGCAGTTCTTC.

J is TRBJ2-1 and V is TRBV29-1, with 11 bases matching TRBD2. V lost 7 bases to trimming and J lost 5 bases; unmatched junction nucleotides: 7. Looked up from germline, CDR1 is SQVTM and CDR2 is ANQGSEA. CDR3 size: 14 residues. CDR3 sequence (DNA): TGCAGCGCGAGGGGACTAGCGGTCGACAATGAGCAGTTCTTC. It translates to CSARGLAVDNEQFF.

The V gene is TRBV5-6, the J gene TRBJ2-6, with unresolved D. V gave up 2 bases and J gave up 4 bases, with 7 bases separating them. The CDR3 has 14 residues. Germline values: CDR1 SGHDT, CDR2 YYEEEE. The CDR3 loop is CASSFPPGANVLTF. The CDR3 region has the DNA TGTGCCAGCAGCTTTCCCCCGGGGGCCAACGTCCTGACTTTC.

This clonotype turned up a few times. The rearrangement links TRBV27 to TRBJ1-2; TRBD1 aligns across 10 bases. V trimming: 3 bases; J trimming: 3 bases; junction bases outside the gene matches: 10. The CDR3 has 17 residues. In germline, CDR1 is MNHEY, CDR2 SMNVEV (reference sequence). CDR3 sequence: CASSFLSKTGGDYGYTF. As DNA, the CDR3 is TGTGCCAGCAGTTTTTTGAGCAAGACAGGGGGCGACTATGGCTACACCTTC.